The T cell receptor (beta chain) under discussion was sequenced for a study of glioma-infiltrating T cells after dendritic cell vaccination. Time point specified: after dendritic cell vaccination, including at tumor progression/relapse. Germline CDR1 and CDR2: MDHEN and SYDVKM. The length of the CDR3 is 15 residues. The V end was cut by 5 bases, the J end by 6 bases, with 17 bases between. The primer mix had 60 V beta and 13 J beta primers. Profiled with immunoSEQ multiplex PCR; TCRdb holds only in-frame clones, not every one. The sample shows 85,000 to 100,000 clones, roughly four fifths of them seen only once. This clone showed up just once.

The specimen was blood, collected after dendritic cell vaccination. The J gene is TRBJ1-5, the V gene TRBV28; D is ambiguous. The source of this sequence is a human donor with glioblastoma. CDR3 bases: TGTGCCAGCAGTCCCCCCGGATCGGGAGCTCAGCCCCAGCATTTT. Its protein is CASSPPGSGAQPQHF.